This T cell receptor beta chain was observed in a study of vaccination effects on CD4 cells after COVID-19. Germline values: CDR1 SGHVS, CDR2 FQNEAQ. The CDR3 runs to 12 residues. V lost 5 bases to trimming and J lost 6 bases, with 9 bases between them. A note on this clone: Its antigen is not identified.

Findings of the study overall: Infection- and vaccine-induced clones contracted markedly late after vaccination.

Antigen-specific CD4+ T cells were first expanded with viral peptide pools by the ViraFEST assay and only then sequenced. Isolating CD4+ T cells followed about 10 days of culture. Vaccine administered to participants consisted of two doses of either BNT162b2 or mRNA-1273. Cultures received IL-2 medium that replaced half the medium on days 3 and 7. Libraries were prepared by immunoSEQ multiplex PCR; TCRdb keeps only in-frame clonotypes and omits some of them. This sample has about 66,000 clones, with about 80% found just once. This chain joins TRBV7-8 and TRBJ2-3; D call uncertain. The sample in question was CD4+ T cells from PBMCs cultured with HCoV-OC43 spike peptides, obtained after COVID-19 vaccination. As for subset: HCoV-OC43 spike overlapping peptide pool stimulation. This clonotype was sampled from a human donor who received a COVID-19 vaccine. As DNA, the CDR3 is TGTGCCAGCAGCCTCGCCGCGGATACGCAGTATTTT. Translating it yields CASSLAADTQYF. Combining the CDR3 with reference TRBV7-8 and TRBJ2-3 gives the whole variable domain GAGVSQSPRYKVAKRGQDVALRCDPISGHVSLFWYQQALGQGPEFLTYFQNEAQLDKSGLPSDRFFAERPEGSVSTLKIQRTQQEDSAVYLCASSLAADTQYFGPGTRLTVL.